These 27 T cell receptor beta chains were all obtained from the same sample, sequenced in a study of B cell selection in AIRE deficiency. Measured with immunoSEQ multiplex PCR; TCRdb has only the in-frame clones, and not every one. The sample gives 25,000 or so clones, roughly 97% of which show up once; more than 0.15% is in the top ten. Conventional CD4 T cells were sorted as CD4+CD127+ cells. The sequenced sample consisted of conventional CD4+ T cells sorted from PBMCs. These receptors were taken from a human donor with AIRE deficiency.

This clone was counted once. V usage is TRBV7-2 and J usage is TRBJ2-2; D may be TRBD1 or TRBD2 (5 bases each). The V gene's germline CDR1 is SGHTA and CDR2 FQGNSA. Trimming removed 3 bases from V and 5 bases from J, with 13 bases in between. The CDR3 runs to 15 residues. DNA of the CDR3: TGTGCCAGCAGCTTGGTGGGGGTGGTGACCGGGGAGCTGTTTTTT. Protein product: CASSLVGVVTGELFF.

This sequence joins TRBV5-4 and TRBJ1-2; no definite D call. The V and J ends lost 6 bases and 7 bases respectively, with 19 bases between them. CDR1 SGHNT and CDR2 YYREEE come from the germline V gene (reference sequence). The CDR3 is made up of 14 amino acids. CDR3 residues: CASTIREWHGGYTF. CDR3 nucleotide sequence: TGTGCCAGCACCATACGAGAGTGGCACGGTGGCTACACCTTC.

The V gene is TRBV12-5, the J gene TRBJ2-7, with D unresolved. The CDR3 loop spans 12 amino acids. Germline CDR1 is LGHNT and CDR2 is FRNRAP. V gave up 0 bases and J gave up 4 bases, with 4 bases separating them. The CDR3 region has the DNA TGTGCTAGTGGTTTGGTCCAGTACGAGCAGTACTTC. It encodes CASGLVQYEQYF. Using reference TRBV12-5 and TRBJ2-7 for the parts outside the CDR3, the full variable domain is DARVTQTPRHKVTEMGQEVTMRCQPILGHNTVFWYRQTMMQGLELLAYFRNRAPLDDSGMPKDRFSAEMPDATLATLKIQPSEPRDSAVYFCASGLVQYEQYFGPGTRLTVT.

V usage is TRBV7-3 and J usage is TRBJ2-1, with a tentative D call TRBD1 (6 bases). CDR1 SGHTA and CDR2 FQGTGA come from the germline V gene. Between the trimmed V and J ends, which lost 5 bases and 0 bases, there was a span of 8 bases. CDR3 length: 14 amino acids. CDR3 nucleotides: TGTGCCAGCAGCCCGGACAGCTCCTACAATGAGCAGTTCTTC. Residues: CASSPDSSYNEQFF.

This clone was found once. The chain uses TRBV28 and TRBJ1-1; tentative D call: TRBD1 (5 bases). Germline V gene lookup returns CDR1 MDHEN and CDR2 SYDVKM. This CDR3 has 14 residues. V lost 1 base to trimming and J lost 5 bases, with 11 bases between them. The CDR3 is CASSLLAGGTEAFF. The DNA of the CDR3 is TGTGCCAGCAGTTTATTGGCGGGGGGGACTGAAGCTTTCTTT.

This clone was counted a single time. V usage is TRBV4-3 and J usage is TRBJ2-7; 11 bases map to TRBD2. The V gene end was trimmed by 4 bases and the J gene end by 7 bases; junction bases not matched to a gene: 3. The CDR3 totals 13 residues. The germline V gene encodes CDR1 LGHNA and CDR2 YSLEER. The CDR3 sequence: CASSLGTSGEQYF. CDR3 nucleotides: TGCGCCAGCAGCCTAGGGACTAGCGGAGAGCAGTACTTC.

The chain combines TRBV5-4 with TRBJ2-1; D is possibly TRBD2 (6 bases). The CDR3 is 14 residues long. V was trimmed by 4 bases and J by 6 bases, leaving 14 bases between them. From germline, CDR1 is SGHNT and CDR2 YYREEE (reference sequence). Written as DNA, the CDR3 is TGTGCCAGCAGCAACCGGGACTCCACCAATGAGCAGTTCTTC. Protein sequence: CASSNRDSTNEQFF.

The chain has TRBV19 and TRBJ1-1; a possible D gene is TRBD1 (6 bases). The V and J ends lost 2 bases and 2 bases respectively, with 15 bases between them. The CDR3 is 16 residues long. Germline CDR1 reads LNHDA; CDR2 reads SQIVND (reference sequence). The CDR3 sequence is CASSIRMTGTNTEAFF. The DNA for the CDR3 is TGTGCCAGTAGTATAAGAATGACAGGTACTAACACTGAAGCTTTCTTT.

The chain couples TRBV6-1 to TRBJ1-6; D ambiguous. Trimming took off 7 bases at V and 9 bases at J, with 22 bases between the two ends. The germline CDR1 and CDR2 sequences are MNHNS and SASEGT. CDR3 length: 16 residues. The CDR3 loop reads CASNEGRSASGSPLHF. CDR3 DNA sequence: TGTGCCAGCAATGAGGGCCGTTCTGCAAGTGGTTCACCCCTCCACTTT.

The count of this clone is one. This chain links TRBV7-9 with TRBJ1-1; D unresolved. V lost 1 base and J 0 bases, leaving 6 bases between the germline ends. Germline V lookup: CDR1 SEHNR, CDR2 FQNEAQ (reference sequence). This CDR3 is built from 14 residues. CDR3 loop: CASSLDAMNTEAFF. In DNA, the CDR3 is TGTGCCAGCAGCTTAGACGCGATGAACACTGAAGCTTTCTTT.

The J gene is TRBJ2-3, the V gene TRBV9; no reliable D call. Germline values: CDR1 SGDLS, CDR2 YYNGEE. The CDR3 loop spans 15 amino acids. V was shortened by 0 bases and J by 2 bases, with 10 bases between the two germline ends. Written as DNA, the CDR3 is TGTGCCAGCAGCGTAGTTCCAGTCACCACAGATACGCAGTATTTT. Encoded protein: CASSVVPVTTDTQYF.

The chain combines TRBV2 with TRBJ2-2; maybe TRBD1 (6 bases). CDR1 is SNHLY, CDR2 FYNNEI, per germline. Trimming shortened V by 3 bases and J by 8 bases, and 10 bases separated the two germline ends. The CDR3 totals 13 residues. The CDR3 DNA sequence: TGTGCCAGCAGTGACGCCAGGGGTGGGGAGCTGTTTTTT. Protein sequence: CASSDARGGELFF.

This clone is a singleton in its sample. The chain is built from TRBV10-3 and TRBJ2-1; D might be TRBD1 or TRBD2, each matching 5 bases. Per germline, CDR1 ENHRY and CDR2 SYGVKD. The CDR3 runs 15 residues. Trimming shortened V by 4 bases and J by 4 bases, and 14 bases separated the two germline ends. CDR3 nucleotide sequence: TGTGCCATCAGTGCGGAGGCCCAGGGATACAATGAGCAGTTCTTC. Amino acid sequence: CAISAEAQGYNEQFF.

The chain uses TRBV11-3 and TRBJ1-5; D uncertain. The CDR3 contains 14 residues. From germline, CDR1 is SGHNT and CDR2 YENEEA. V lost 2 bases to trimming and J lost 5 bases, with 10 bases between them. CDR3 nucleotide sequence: TGTGCCAGCAGCTTAAGGCAAACCGATCAGCCCCAGCATTTT. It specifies CASSLRQTDQPQHF.

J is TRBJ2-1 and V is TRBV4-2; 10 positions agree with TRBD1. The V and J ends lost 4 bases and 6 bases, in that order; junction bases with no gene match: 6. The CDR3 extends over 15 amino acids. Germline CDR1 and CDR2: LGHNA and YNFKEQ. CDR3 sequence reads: CASSLRDRGFNEQFF. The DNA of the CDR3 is TGTGCCAGCAGCCTCCGGGACAGGGGTTTCAATGAGCAGTTCTTC.

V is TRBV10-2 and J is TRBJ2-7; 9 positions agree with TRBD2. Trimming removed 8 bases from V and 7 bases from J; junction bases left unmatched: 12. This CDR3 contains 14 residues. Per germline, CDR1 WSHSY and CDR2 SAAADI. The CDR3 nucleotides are TGCGCCAGCCGGGATAGCGGGAGTCGAAGGGAGCAGTACTTC. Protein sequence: CASRDSGSRREQYF.

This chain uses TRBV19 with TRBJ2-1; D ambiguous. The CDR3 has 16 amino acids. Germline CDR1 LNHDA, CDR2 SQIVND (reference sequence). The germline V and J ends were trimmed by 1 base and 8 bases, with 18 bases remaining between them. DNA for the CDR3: TGTGCCAGTAGTATAGTAGGAGACCCCTTCTGGCATGAGCAGTTCTTC. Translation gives CASSIVGDPFWHEQFF.

The CDR3 DNA reads TGCGCCAGCAGCTTGGGTAGCGGGAGGGCTGAGACCCAGTACTTC. Amino acids: CASSLGSGRAETQYF. The chain carries TRBV5-1 and TRBJ2-5; 11 nucleotides agree with TRBD2. CDR3 size: 15 residues. The junction had 3 bases not matched to a gene; V was cut back by 0 bases and J by 5 bases. From germline, CDR1 is SGHRS and CDR2 YFSETQ.

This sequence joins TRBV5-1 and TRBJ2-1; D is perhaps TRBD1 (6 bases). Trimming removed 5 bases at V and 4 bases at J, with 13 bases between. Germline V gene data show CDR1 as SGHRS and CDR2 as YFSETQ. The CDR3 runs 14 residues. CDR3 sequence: CASRRTDSYNEQFF. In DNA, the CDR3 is TGCGCCAGCAGGAGGACAGATTCTTACAATGAGCAGTTCTTC.

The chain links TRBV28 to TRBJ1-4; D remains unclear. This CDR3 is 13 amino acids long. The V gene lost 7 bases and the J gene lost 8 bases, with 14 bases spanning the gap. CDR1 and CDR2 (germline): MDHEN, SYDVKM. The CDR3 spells CASTVRAKEKLFF. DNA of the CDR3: TGTGCCAGCACAGTCCGTGCAAAGGAAAAACTGTTTTTT.

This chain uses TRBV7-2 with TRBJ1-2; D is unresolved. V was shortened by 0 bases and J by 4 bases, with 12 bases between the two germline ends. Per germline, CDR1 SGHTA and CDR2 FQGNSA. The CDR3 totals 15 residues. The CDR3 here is CASSLAPGVPYGYTF. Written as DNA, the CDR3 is TGTGCCAGCAGCTTAGCGCCCGGGGTCCCCTATGGCTACACCTTC.

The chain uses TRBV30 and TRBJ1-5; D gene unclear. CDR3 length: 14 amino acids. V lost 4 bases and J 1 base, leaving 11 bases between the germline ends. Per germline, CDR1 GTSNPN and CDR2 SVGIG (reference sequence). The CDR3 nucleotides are TGTGCCTGGAATCTCGATTTCAGCAATCAGCCCCAGCATTTT. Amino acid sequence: CAWNLDFSNQPQHF. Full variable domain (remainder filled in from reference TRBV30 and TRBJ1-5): SQTIHQWPATLVQPVGSPLSLECTVEGTSNPNLYWYRQAAGRGLQLLFYSVGIGQISSEVPQNLSASRPQDRQFILSSKKLLLSDSGFYLCAWNLDFSNQPQHFGDGTRLSIL.

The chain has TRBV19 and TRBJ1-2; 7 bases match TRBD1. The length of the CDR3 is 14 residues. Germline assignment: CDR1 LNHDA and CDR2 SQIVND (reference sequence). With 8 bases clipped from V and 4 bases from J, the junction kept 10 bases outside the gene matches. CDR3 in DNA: TGTGCCAGTGGACAGGAGGGCCCCCTCTATGGCTACACCTTC. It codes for CASGQEGPLYGYTF. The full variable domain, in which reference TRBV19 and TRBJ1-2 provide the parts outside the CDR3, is DGGITQSPKYLFRKEGQNVTLSCEQNLNHDAMYWYRQDPGQGLRLIYYSQIVNDFQKGDIAEGYSVSREKKESFPLTVTSAQKNPTAFYLCASGQEGPLYGYTFGSGTRLTVV.

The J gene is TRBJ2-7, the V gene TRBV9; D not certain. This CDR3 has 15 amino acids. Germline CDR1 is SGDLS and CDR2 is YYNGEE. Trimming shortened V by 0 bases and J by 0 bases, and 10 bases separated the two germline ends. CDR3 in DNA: TGTGCCAGCAGCGTAGATGCCAGGAGCTCCTACGAGCAGTACTTC. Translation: CASSVDARSSYEQYF.

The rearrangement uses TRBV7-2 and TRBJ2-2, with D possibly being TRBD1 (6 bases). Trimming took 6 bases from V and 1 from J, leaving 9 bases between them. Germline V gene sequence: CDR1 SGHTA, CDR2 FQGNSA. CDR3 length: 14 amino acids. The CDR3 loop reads CASSLQGNTGELFF. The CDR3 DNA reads TGTGCCAGCAGTCTACAGGGGAACACCGGGGAGCTGTTTTTT. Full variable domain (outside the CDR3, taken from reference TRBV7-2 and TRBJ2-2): GAGVSQSPSNKVTEKGKDVELRCDPISGHTALYWYRQSLGQGLEFLIYFQGNSAPDKSGLPSDRFSAERTGGSVSTLTIQRTQQEDSAVYLCASSLQGNTGELFFGEGSRLTVL.

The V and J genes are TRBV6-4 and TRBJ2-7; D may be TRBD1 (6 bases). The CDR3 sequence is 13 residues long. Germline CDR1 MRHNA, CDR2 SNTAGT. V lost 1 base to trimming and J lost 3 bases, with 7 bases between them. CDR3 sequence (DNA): TGTGCCAGCAGTGACTGGGGGCGCTACGAGCAGTACTTC. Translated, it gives CASSDWGRYEQYF.

The CDR3 DNA reads TGTGCCAGCAGCTCCCGGGTGACGAACTATGGCTACACCTTC. Translated: CASSSRVTNYGYTF. The chain combines TRBV7-2 with TRBJ1-2; unclear D gene. Deletions cut 4 bases from V and 2 bases from J, with 11 bases between. The germline gives CDR1 SGHTA, CDR2 FQGNSA. The CDR3 totals 14 residues.